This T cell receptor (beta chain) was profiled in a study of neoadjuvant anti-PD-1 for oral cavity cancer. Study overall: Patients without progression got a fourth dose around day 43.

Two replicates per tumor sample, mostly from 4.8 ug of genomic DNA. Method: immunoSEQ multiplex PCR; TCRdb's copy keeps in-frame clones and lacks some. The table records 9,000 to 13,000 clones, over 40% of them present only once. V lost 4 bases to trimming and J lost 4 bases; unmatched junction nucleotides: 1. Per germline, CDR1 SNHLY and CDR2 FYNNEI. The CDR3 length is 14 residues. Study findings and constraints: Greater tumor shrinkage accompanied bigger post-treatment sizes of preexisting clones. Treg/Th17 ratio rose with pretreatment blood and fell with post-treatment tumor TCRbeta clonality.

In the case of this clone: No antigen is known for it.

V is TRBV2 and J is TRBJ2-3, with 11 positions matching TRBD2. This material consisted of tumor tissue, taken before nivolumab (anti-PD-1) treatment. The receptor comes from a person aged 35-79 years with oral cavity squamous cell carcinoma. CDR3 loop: CASSGGLAADTQYF. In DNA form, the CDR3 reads TGTGCCAGCAGTGGGGGACTAGCGGCAGATACGCAGTATTTT. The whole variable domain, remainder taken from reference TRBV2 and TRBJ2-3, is EPEVTQTPSHQVTQMGQEVILRCVPISNHLYFYWYRQILGQKVEFLVSFYNNEISEKSEIFDDQFSVERPDGSNFTLKIRSTKLEDSAMYFCASSGGLAADTQYFGPGTRLTVL.